A selection of T cell receptor beta chains follows, all from one sample in a study of sequential checkpoint blockade in melanoma. The data were produced by immunoSEQ multiplex PCR, yet TCRdb's version contains in-frame clones alone and is incomplete. The repertoire consists of around 22,000 clones, with approximately 68% occurring once and the leading ten covering roughly a fifth. The source material was CD8+ T cells sorted from blood (inferred from file names), sampled from a patient given nivolumab and ipilimumab in sequence. These receptors all come from a human donor with melanoma. CDR3s include the opening cysteine and the closing phenylalanine or tryptophan. A D gene is named only where the DNA matches it firmly. Clone size is stated in some rows and not others, as once, few, many or a class when expanded.

.	TRBD1	TRBV6-1	TRBJ1-2	13	CASRDDRGPGYTF	TGTGCCAGCAGAGACGACAGGGGGCCGGGCTACACCTTC
.	TRBD1	TRBV7-3	TRBJ1-2	14	CASSLTGTGVGYTF	TGTGCCAGCAGCTTGACCGGGACAGGGGTCGGCTACACCTTC
few	.	TRBV7-3	TRBJ1-3	14	CASSLAGSGNTIYF	TGTGCCAGCAGCTTAGCAGGGTCGGGAAACACCATATATTTT
.	.	TRBV11-3	TRBJ1-2	13	CASSRNGGDGYTF	TGTGCCAGCAGCCGAAACGGTGGAGATGGCTACACCTTC
.	.	TRBV9	TRBJ1-1	14	CASSAAGSNTEAFF	TGTGCCAGCAGCGCTGCAGGGTCGAACACTGAAGCTTTCTTT
.	.	TRBV5-6	TRBJ2-2	13	CASSWAGTGELFF	TGTGCCAGCAGCTGGGCGGGGACCGGGGAGCTGTTTTTT
few	.	TRBV11-2	TRBJ2-7	17	CASSCSTESLRAYEQYF	TGTGCCAGCAGCTGTTCAACAGAGTCCTTGCGAGCCTACGAGCAGTACTTC
.	.	TRBV5-4	TRBJ1-6	16	CASSQEGDTYNSPLHF	TGTGCCAGCAGCCAAGAGGGTGACACCTATAATTCACCCCTCCACTTT
.	TRBD1	TRBV5-4	TRBJ2-4	14	CASSLQGAMDIQYF	TGTGCCAGCAGCTTACAGGGGGCAATGGACATTCAGTACTTC
.	TRBD1	TRBV27	TRBJ1-2	13	CASSFPGGYGYTF	TGTGCCAGCAGTTTCCCAGGGGGGTATGGCTACACCTTC
.	TRBD1	TRBV27	TRBJ2-1	13	CASSLLGTGQQFF	TGTGCCAGCAGTTTACTCGGGACAGGCCAGCAGTTCTTC
few	TRBD1	TRBV27	TRBJ2-7	11	CASGQGYEQYF	TGTGCCAGCGGACAGGGCTACGAGCAGTACTTC
.	.	TRBV15	TRBJ1-2	16	CATSRGTLEGDVGYTF	TGTGCCACCAGCAGAGGGACCCTCGAGGGGGACGTTGGCTACACCTTC
.	.	TRBV7-9	TRBJ2-4	19	CASSGWRQSAMTSSNIQYF	TGTGCCAGCAGCGGATGGCGACAGTCCGCTATGACCTCAAGTAACATTCAGTACTTC
.	TRBD1	TRBV4-3	TRBJ1-2	14	CASSQVRGLYGYTF	TGCGCCAGCAGCCAAGTCAGGGGGCTCTATGGCTACACCTTC
.	.	TRBV6-5	TRBJ1-5	14	CASTDGQGYQPQHF	TGTGCCAGCACCGACGGGCAGGGTTATCAGCCCCAGCATTTT
few	TRBD2	TRBV6-5	TRBJ2-5	14	CASSQPSGWETQYF	TGTGCCAGCAGCCAACCTAGCGGATGGGAGACCCAGTACTTC
few	TRBD2	TRBV19	TRBJ2-1	15	CASSISGGSYNEQFF	TGTGCCAGTAGTATCAGCGGGGGGTCCTACAATGAGCAGTTCTTC
.	.	TRBV18	TRBJ2-7	14	CASSPSGQEYEQYF	TGTGCCAGCTCACCTAGCGGACAAGAATACGAGCAGTACTTC
.	TRBD1	TRBV6-5	TRBJ1-1	14	CASSGQGAVTEAFF	TGTGCCAGCAGCGGACAGGGGGCCGTCACTGAAGCTTTCTTT
few	TRBD1	TRBV16	TRBJ2-7	14	CASSLGQGPYEQYF	TGTGCCAGCAGCTTGGGACAGGGGCCCTACGAGCAGTACTTC
few	.	TRBV25-1	TRBJ1-1	18	CASSELDKLRGRNTEAFF	TGTGCCAGCAGTGAATTAGACAAATTAAGGGGTAGAAACACTGAAGCTTTCTTT
.	.	TRBV15	TRBJ1-1	15	CATSRDRGGGTEAFF	TGTGCCACCAGCAGAGATCGGGGGGGAGGCACTGAAGCTTTCTTT
.	TRBD1	TRBV2	TRBJ2-7	14	CASKAGTGTYEQYF	TGTGCCAGCAAAGCCGGGACAGGGACCTACGAGCAGTACTTC
.	.	TRBV9	TRBJ1-2	16	CASSPSGGVEDYGYTF	TGTGCCAGCAGCCCAAGTGGAGGGGTTGAGGACTATGGCTACACCTTC
.	TRBD2	TRBV28	TRBJ2-5	15	CASSLRAGGPRTQYF	TGTGCCAGCAGTTTGAGAGCGGGGGGGCCAAGGACCCAGTACTTC
.	TRBD1	TRBV7-3	TRBJ2-3	16	CASSLTSGTVADTQYF	TGTGCCAGCAGCCTAACTTCCGGGACAGTAGCAGATACGCAGTATTTT
.	.	TRBV6-1	TRBJ2-7	14	CASSGGEAGYEQYF	TGTGCCAGCAGTGGGGGGGAGGCAGGCTACGAGCAGTACTTC
.	.	TRBV14	TRBJ2-3	16	CASSPLALAYPDTQYF	TGTGCCAGCAGCCCCCTAGCCCTGGCCTATCCAGATACGCAGTATTTT
.	TRBD1	TRBV19	TRBJ2-1	14	CASNPGTGIDEQFF	TGTGCCAGTAACCCCGGGACAGGGATCGATGAGCAGTTCTTC
few	TRBD1	TRBV5-4	TRBJ2-3	15	CASSHRGEGTDTQYF	TGTGCCAGCAGCCACAGGGGCGAGGGCACAGATACGCAGTATTTT
.	.	TRBV5-1	TRBJ2-5	13	CASSGGAQETQYF	TGCGCCAGCAGCGGAGGAGCACAAGAGACCCAGTACTTC
.	TRBD1	TRBV11-2	TRBJ1-1	15	CASSPGTGGETEAFF	TGTGCCAGCAGCCCGGGGACAGGGGGTGAGACTGAAGCTTTCTTT
few	TRBD1	TRBV7-3	TRBJ2-1	14	CASSPTGSHNEQFF	TGTGCCAGCAGCCCGACAGGGTCGCACAATGAGCAGTTCTTC
medium-sized	.	TRBV10-2	TRBJ2-1	14	CASSMAGADNEQFF	TGCGCCAGCTCGATGGCGGGGGCCGACAATGAGCAGTTCTTC
.	.	TRBV28	TRBJ2-1	14	CASSFRGSYNEQFF	TGTGCCAGCAGTTTTCGGGGGTCCTACAATGAGCAGTTCTTC
.	TRBD1	TRBV19	TRBJ1-3	17	CASSGGLRGPAGNTIYF	TGTGCCAGTAGTGGAGGACTCAGGGGGCCCGCTGGAAACACCATATATTTT
.	.	TRBV7-2	TRBJ1-6	15	CASGDSRGDNSPLHF	TGTGCCAGCGGGGACTCACGGGGAGATAATTCACCCCTCCACTTT
.	.	TRBV7-9	TRBJ2-1	17	CASSFPILKPAGVIEFF	TGTGCCAGCAGCTTTCCCATACTCAAGCCCGCAGGGGTCATTGAGTTCTTC
.	TRBD1	TRBV6-4	TRBJ1-2	14	CASRPGQGAKGYTF	TGTGCCAGCAGGCCGGGACAGGGGGCGAAAGGCTACACCTTC
few	.	TRBV6-6	TRBJ2-1	11	CASSSFEGWFF	TGTGCCAGCAGTTCTTTTGAGGGATGGTTCTTC